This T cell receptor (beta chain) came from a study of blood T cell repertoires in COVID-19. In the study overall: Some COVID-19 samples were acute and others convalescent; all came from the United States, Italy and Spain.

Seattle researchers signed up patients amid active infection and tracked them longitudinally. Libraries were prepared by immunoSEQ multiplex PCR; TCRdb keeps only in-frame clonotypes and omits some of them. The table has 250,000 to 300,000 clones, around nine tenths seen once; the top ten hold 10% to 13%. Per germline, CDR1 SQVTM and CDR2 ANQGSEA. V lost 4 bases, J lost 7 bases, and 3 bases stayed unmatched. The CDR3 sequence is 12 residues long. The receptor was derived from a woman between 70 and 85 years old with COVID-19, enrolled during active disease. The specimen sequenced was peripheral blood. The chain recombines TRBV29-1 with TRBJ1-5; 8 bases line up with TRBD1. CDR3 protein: CSVGTGQQPQHF. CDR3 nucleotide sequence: TGCAGCGTTGGGACAGGGCAACAGCCCCAGCATTTT.